The clone carrying this T cell receptor (beta chain) appeared a few times. Antigen specificity is unknown. A universal primer binding site was introduced by template switching. The final cDNA contained unique molecular identifiers. TCRdb processed the 5' RACE reads anew with MiXCR; each CDR3 protein has one entry. The sample holds under 350,000 distinct CDR3 sequences, roughly 10% seen once. The sample originates from a study of identical twins. Findings and limits, study-wide: The models gave estimates that fell short of the out-of-frame TCR alpha sharing seen in monozygotic twins.

V gave up 5 bases and J gave up 7 bases; unmatched junction bases: 24. Per the germline V gene, CDR1 is SNHLY and CDR2 is FYNNEI. This CDR3 spans 20 amino acids. These data were also reused for a study on yellow fever vaccine responses in identical twins.

The sample was CD8+ T cells sorted from blood. This sequence was found in a woman under 30 in good health. This chain uses TRBV2 with TRBJ2-2; 8 bases fit TRBD1. CDR3 coding DNA: TGTGCCAGCAGTTGGTCTAGTGAGGGACAGGCACAAAGACTGTACGGGGAGCTGTTTTTT. Residues: CASSWSSEGQAQRLYGELFF.